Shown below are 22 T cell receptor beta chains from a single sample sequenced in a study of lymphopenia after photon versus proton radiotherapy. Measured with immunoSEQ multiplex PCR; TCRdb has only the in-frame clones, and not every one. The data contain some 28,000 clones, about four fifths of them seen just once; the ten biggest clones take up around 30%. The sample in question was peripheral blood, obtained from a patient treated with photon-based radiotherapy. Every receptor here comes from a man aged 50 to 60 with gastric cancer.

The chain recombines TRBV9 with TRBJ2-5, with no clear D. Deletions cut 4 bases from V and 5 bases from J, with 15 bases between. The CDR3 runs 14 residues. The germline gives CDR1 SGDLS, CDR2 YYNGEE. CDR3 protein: CASSPDGLGETQYF. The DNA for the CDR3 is TGTGCCAGCAGCCCGGACGGGCTGGGGGAGACCCAGTACTTC.

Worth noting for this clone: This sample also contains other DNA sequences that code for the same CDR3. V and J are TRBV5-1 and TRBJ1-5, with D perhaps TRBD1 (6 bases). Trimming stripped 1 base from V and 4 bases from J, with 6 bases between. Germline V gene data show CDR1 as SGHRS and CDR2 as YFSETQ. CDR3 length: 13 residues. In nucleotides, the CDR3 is TGCGCCAGCAGCTTGACAGGGAATCAGCCCCAGCATTTT. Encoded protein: CASSLTGNQPQHF. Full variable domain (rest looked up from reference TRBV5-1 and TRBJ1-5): KAGVTQTPRYLIKTRGQQVTLSCSPISGHRSVSWYQQTPGQGLQFLFEYFSETQRNKGNFPGRFSGRQFSNSRSEMNVSTLELGDSALYLCASSLTGNQPQHFGDGTRLSIL.

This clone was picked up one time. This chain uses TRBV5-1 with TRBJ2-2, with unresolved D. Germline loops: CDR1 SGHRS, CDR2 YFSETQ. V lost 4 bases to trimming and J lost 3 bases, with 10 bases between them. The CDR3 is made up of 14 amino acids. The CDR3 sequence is CASSVTGDTGELFF. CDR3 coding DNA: TGCGCCAGCAGCGTAACGGGTGACACCGGGGAGCTGTTTTTT. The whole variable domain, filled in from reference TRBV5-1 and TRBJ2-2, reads KAGVTQTPRYLIKTRGQQVTLSCSPISGHRSVSWYQQTPGQGLQFLFEYFSETQRNKGNFPGRFSGRQFSNSRSEMNVSTLELGDSALYLCASSVTGDTGELFFGEGSRLTVL.

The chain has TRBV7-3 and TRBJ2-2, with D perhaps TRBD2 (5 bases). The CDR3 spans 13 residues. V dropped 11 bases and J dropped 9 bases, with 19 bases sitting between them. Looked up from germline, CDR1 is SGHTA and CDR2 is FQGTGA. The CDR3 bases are TGTGCCGCGGGTGATCCCCCCTACCGGGAGCTGTTTTTT. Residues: CAAGDPPYRELFF. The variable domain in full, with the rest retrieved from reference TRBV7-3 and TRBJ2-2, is GAGVSQTPSNKVTEKGKYVELRCDPISGHTALYWYRQSLGQGPEFLIYFQGTGAADDSGLPNDRFFAVRPEGSVSTLKIQRTERGDSAVYLCAAGDPPYRELFFGEGSRLTVL.

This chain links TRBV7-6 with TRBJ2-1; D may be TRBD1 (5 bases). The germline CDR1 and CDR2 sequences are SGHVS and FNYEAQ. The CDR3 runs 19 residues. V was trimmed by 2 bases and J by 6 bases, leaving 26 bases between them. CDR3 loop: CASSLFISAHNKGSNEQFF. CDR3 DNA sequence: TGTGCCAGCAGCTTATTCATCTCCGCACATAACAAGGGGTCCAATGAGCAGTTCTTC.

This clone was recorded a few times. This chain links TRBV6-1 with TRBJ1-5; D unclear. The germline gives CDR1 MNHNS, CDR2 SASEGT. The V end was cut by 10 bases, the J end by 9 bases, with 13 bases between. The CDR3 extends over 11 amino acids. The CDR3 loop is CATSSNRPQHF. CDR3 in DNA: TGTGCCACTTCATCCAACCGGCCCCAGCATTTT.

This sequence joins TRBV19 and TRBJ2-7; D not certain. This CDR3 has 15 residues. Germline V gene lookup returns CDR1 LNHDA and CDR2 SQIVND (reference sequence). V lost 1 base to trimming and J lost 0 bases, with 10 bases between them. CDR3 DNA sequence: TGTGCCAGTAGTATAGGTGCAGGCAGCTCCTACGAGCAGTACTTC. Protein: CASSIGAGSSYEQYF. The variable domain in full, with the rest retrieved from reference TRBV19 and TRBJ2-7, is DGGITQSPKYLFRKEGQNVTLSCEQNLNHDAMYWYRQDPGQGLRLIYYSQIVNDFQKGDIAEGYSVSREKKESFPLTVTSAQKNPTAFYLCASSIGAGSSYEQYFGPGTRLTVT.

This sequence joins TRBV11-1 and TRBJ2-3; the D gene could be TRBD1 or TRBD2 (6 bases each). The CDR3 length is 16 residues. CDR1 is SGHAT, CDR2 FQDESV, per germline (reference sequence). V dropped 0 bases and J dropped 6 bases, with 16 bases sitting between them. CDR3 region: CASSLAGGGARDTQYF. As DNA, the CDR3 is TGTGCCAGCAGCTTAGCGGGGGGCGGGGCCCGGGATACGCAGTATTTT.

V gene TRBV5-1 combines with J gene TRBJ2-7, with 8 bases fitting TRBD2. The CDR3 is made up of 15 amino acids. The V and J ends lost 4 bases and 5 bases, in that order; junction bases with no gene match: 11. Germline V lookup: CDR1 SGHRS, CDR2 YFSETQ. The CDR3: CASSRSGGVVDEQYF. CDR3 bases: TGCGCCAGCAGCAGATCCGGGGGGGTCGTGGACGAGCAGTACTTC.

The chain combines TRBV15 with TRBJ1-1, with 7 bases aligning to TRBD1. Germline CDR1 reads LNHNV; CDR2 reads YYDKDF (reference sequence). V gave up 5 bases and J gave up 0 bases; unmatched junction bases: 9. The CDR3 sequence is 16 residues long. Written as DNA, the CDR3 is TGTGCCACCAGCTCAAGACAGGGAAGGGTGAACACTGAAGCTTTCTTT. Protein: CATSSRQGRVNTEAFF.

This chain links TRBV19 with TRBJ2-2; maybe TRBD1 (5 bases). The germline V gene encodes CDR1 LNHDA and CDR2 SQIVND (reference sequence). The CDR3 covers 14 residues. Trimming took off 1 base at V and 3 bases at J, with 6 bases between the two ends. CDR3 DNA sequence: TGTGCCAGTAGTATAGCAGGGTACACCGGGGAGCTGTTTTTT. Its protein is CASSIAGYTGELFF.

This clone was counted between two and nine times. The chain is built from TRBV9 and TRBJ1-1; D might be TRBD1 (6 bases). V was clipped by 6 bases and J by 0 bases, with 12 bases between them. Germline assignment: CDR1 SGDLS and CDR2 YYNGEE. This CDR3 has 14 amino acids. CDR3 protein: CASTRTDMNTEAFF. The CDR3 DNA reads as TGTGCCAGCACCAGGACAGACATGAACACTGAAGCTTTCTTT.

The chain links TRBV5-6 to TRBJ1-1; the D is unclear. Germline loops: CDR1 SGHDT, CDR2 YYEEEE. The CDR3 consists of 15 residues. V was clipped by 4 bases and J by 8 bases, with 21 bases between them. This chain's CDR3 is CASSPSDTKPEEAFF. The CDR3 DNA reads TGTGCCAGCAGCCCTTCCGACACCAAACCCGAAGAAGCTTTCTTT.

CDR3 residues: CASSLGYSTDTQYF. The CDR3 DNA reads as TGTGCCAGCAGCTTGGGCTACTCCACAGATACGCAGTATTTT. The chain couples TRBV5-8 to TRBJ2-3; D unclear. Per the germline V gene, CDR1 is SGHTS and CDR2 is YDEGEE. The CDR3 is made up of 14 amino acids. The V and J ends lost 0 bases and 2 bases respectively, with 7 bases between them.

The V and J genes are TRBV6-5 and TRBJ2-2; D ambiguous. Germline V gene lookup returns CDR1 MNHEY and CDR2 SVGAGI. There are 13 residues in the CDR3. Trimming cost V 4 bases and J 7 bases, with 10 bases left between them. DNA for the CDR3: TGTGCCAGCAGTTTCACAACCGGCGGGGAGCTGTTTTTT. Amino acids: CASSFTTGGELFF.

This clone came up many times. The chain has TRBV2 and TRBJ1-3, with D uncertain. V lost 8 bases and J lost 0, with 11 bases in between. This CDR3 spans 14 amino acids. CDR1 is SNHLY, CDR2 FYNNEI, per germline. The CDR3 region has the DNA TGTGCCAGCCTTGTGGAACGCTCTGGAAACACCATATATTTT. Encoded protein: CASLVERSGNTIYF. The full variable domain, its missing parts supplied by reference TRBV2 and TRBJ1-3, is EPEVTQTPSHQVTQMGQEVILRCVPISNHLYFYWYRQILGQKVEFLVSFYNNEISEKSEIFDDQFSVERPDGSNFTLKIRSTKLEDSAMYFCASLVERSGNTIYFGEGSWLTVV.

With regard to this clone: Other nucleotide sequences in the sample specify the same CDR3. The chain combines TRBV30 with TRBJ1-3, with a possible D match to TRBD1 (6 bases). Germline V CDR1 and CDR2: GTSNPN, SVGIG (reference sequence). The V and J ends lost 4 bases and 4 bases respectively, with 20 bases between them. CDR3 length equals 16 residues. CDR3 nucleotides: TGTGCCTGGAATCGAAGAACCGGGACATTGGGAAACACCATATATTTT. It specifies CAWNRRTGTLGNTIYF.

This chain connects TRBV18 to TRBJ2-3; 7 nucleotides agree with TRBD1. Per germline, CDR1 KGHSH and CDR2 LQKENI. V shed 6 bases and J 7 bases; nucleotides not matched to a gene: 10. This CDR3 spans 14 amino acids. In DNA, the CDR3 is TGTGCCAGCTCCCCGCTTGAACAGGGGTATACGCAGTATTTT. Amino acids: CASSPLEQGYTQYF.

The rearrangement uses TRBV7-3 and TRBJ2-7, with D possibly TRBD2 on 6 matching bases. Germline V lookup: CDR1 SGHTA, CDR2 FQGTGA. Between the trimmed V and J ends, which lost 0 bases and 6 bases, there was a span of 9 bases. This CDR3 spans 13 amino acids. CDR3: CASSLTTSSEQYF. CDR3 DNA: TGTGCCAGCAGCTTAACGACTAGTAGCGAGCAGTACTTC.

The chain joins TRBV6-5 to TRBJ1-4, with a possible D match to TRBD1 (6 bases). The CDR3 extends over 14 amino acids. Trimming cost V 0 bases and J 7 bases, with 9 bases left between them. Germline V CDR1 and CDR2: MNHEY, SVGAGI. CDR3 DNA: TGTGCCAGCAGTTACTCGAGGGGGAGTGAAAAACTGTTTTTT. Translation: CASSYSRGSEKLFF.

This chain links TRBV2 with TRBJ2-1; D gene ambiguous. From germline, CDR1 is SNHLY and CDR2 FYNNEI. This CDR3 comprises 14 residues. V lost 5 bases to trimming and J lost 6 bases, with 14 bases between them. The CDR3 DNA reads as TGTGCCAGCAGTCGGCCTCCGCTAGGCAATGAGCAGTTCTTC. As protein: CASSRPPLGNEQFF.

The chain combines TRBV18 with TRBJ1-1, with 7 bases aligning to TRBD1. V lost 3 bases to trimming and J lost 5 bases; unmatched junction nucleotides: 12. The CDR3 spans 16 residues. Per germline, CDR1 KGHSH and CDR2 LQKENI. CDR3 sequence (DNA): TGTGCCAGCTCACCCTACCAAACAGGGGAAGGAACTGAAGCTTTCTTT. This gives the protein CASSPYQTGEGTEAFF.